The sequence of this T cell receptor (beta chain) was determined in a study of human T cells and chemical hapten exposure. TCRdb reanalysed the RACE reads using MiXCR and keeps one entry per CDR3 protein. The sample contains about 82,000 distinct CDR3 sequences, 10% to 15% of which appear only once. This clonotype was seen at least ten times. The CDR3 is 14 residues long. CDR1 and CDR2 (germline): SGHRS, YFSETQ. Trimming at V came to 1 base and at J to 10 bases, leaving 6 bases not matched to a gene. Sample time point: patch test 3, about 24 weeks after DPC sensitization. Treatment specified: therapeutic diphenylcyclopropenone sensitization with weekly scalp DPC.

The sample in question was whole blood, obtained in connection with sensitization to the hapten diphenylcyclopropenone (DPC). The chain links TRBV5-1 to TRBJ2-1; 9 bases are a match to TRBD2. The TCR originated in a woman in her fifties or sixties with alopecia areata. Some clones in this sample may be carry-over from other donors' samples. CDR3 nucleotide sequence: TGCGCCAGCAGCTTGCGAGTAGCGGGAGAAGAGCAGTTCTTC. Its protein product is CASSLRVAGEEQFF.